The T cell receptor (beta chain) described here comes from a study of T-cell reconstitution after alpha-beta-depleted transplantation in children. Unique molecular identifiers were built into the TCRbeta library. TCRdb reprocessed the PCR reads via MiXCR and lists one record per CDR3 protein. Among hundreds of thousands of distinct CDR3 sequences listed, over 15% were seen once. This clonotype occurred many times. Germline loops: CDR1 SGHKS, CDR2 YYEKEE (reference sequence). The CDR3 covers 15 residues. Trimming pared 0 bases from V and 4 bases from J, leaving 13 bases between. The sample here was PBMCs from the stem cell graft donor, taken from the stem cell graft. The sequence came from a human donor who donated a stem cell graft to a child with acute myeloid leukemia. The chain uses TRBV5-5 and TRBJ2-5; unclear D gene. CDR3 sequence reads: CASSLEGSTVETQYF. CDR3 in DNA: TGTGCCAGCAGCTTGGAGGGCTCCACGGTAGAGACCCAGTACTTC.